This is a list of T cell receptor beta chains from one sample in a study of cytomegalovirus exposure and HLA in healthy donors. Produced via immunoSEQ multiplex PCR; TCRdb's table is partial and in-frame only. The table lists under 200,000 clones, roughly four fifths of them singletons, with 1.7% in the top ten. The sequenced material came from PBMCs. Receptors were obtained from a woman in her late teens or twenties in good health and CMV-seronegative. Both conserved end residues are trimmed from each CDR3. Size values are once, few and many counts, or a class for expanded clones, and some rows have none.

>TRBJ1-4|once|TRBV7-9
ASSEGQGNEKLF
>TRBJ2-3|few|TRBV4-1
ASSQESTSTDTQY
>TRBJ2-3|-|TRBV5-1
ASSLTRTGATDTQY
>TRBJ2-7|-|TRBV5-6
ASSLGSGTGSYEQY
>TRBJ2-2|-|TRBV2
ASSGPDRGPNGELF
>TRBJ2-3|-|TRBV6-5
ASSSEGGLVTDTQY
>TRBJ1-1|few|TRBV2
ASSDEFGGNTEAF
>TRBJ2-3|once|TRBV4-3
ASSQEGTSLLSTDTQY
>TRBJ2-7|-|TRBV5-6
ASSLLASTGEQY
>TRBJ1-3|-|TRBV6-4
ASSDSLWDRRTGNTIY
>TRBJ2-1|-|TRBV11-3
ASSLHLSGRADEQF
>TRBJ1-2|-|TRBV4-3
ASSQAGQGDNYGYT
>TRBJ1-3|-|TRBV2
ASDAGTGGRVTRNTIY
>TRBJ2-7|-|TRBV4-3
ASSQDTSGLYEQY
>TRBJ1-5|-|TRBV28
ASSLGPRQGNQPQH
>TRBJ2-1|-|TRBV29-1
SVEKKGTSPYNEQF
>TRBJ2-1|once|TRBV4-2
ASSQDRYEQF
>TRBJ2-3|-|TRBV14
ASSRKQGLDTQY
>TRBJ2-3|-|TRBV30
AWSVGLAGPTDTQY
>TRBJ2-3|once|TRBV9
ASSVGRIAGSTDTQY
>TRBJ1-2|-|TRBV5-6
ASSLAFDGGGYGYT
>TRBJ2-3|-|TRBV9
ASSFRGDRVADTQY
>TRBJ1-6|-|TRBV5-1
ASTEGQRYSPLH
>TRBJ2-3|-|TRBV27
ASSSTLPGFCVGLCTDTQY
>TRBJ1-4|-|TRBV7-2
ASSSQYATNEKLF
>TRBJ2-4|-|TRBV21-1
ASSPPGTLAKNIQY
>TRBJ1-1|few|TRBV6-5
ASSRGNTEAF
>TRBJ2-3|once|TRBV30
AWSNGDTQY
>TRBJ1-2|once|TRBV10-1
ASSDGQDYGYT
>TRBJ1-3|-|TRBV18
ASSPSTGLSGNTIY
>TRBJ1-5|-|TRBV11-2
ASSPPPGSEQPQH
>TRBJ1-4|-|TRBV27
ASSPETGPNEKLF
>TRBJ2-3|-|TRBV5-4
ASSLDSFTDTQY
>TRBJ2-7|-|TRBV29-1
SVRRGSYEQY
>TRBJ1-3|-|TRBV28
ASGGIQGDTIY
>TRBJ2-1|-|TRBV4-1
ASSQGLAGVGYEQF
>TRBJ1-1|-|TRBV27
ASNNYREGGTEAF
>TRBJ2-1|once|TRBV10-3
AISGLEFGSSYNEQF
>TRBJ2-7|-|TRBV9
ASSPSGATYEQY
>TRBJ1-1|-|TRBV9
ASSVTPGQGLNTEAF
>TRBJ2-5|-|TRBV13
ASSSSGRETQY
>TRBJ1-5|-|TRBV28
ASSSQARDGHQPQH
>TRBJ1-2|-|TRBV27
ASSLSGNNYGYT
>TRBJ2-7|once|TRBV27
ASTPHRGQGRSYEQY
>TRBJ1-6|-|TRBV4-2
ASSPRGTGSNSPLH
>TRBJ1-1|-|TRBV27
ASSGGDLDRGPVTEAF
>TRBJ1-2|-|TRBV9
ASSPRDNDYGYT
>-|-|TRBV4-3
ASSWDRGGEQY
>TRBJ2-7|-|TRBV27
ASRLSGAYEQY
>TRBJ2-5|-|TRBV5-1
ASSGSGTHQETQY
>TRBJ2-4|-|TRBV27
ASSLAGTRREY
>TRBJ2-5|-|TRBV7-2
ASSLWEGDQETQY
>TRBJ2-1|-|TRBV6-9
ASSYSRSRYEQF
>TRBJ1-1|-|TRBV5-1
ASSPDRERRTEAF
>TRBJ2-1|-|TRBV4-3
ASSQDRGGSSYNEQF
>TRBJ2-2|-|TRBV16
ASSQLEPLSTGELF
>TRBJ1-5|-|TRBV19
ARTDSSQPQH
>TRBJ1-1|-|TRBV7-9
ASSRGITEAF
>TRBJ2-5|-|TRBV4-1
ASSPYGASGELKGTQY